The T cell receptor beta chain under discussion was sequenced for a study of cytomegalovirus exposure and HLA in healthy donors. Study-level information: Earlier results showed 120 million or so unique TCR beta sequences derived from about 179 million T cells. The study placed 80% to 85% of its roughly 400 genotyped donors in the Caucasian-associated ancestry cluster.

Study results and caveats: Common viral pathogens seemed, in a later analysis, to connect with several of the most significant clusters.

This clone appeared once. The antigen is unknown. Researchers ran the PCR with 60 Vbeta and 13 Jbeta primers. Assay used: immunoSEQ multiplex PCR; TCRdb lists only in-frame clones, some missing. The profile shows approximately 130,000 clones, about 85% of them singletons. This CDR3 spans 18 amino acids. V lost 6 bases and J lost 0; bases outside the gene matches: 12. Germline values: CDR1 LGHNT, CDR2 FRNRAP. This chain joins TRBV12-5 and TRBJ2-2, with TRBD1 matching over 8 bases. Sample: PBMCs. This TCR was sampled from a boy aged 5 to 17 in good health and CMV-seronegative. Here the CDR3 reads CASGPRQGFGSNTGELFF. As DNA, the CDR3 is TGTGCTAGTGGACCCAGACAGGGGTTCGGTTCGAACACCGGGGAGCTGTTTTTT. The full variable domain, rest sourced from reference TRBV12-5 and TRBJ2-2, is DARVTQTPRHKVTEMGQEVTMRCQPILGHNTVFWYRQTMMQGLELLAYFRNRAPLDDSGMPKDRFSAEMPDATLATLKIQPSEPRDSAVYFCASGPRQGFGSNTGELFFGEGSRLTVL.